The 9 T cell receptor beta chains below all came from one sample that was sequenced in a study of Graves' ophthalmopathy and Graves' hyperthyroidism. TCR beta CDR3 regions were amplified from RNA transcripts. RT-PCR in the first round used HTBI primers; a second-round multiplex PCR followed. In TCRdb, the multiplex PCR reads were re-called with MiXCR into one record per CDR3 protein. The data hold more than 550,000 distinct CDR3 sequences, with 35% to 45% observed a single time. The sample consisted of peripheral blood. The origin of the receptors is an adult man with Graves' ophthalmopathy.

This clonotype was recorded at least ten times. This chain connects TRBV9 to TRBJ2-5, with D unresolved. Trimming cost V 0 bases and J 5 bases, with 14 bases left between them. This CDR3 comprises 15 residues. Germline V gene lookup returns CDR1 SGDLS and CDR2 YYNGEE. This CDR3 is CASSVGAVERETQYF. Written as DNA, the CDR3 is TGTGCCAGCAGCGTAGGGGCAGTTGAGAGGGAGACCCAGTACTTC.

The rearrangement joins TRBV15 to TRBJ2-5, with 11 bases fitting TRBD1. This CDR3 comprises 16 residues. The germline CDR1 and CDR2 sequences are LNHNV and YYDKDF (reference sequence). Unmatched junction bases numbered 8, after V lost 3 bases and J lost 5 bases. CDR3: CATSRGQGGSGETQYF. The CDR3 bases are TGTGCCACCAGCAGGGGACAGGGGGGGAGCGGGGAGACCCAGTACTTC.

The chain is built from TRBV15 and TRBJ1-5; D is undetermined. Trimming removed 3 bases at V and 5 bases at J, with 11 bases between. This CDR3 comprises 14 residues. Per the germline V gene, CDR1 is LNHNV and CDR2 is YYDKDF (reference sequence). CDR3 region: CATSSQEYDQPQHF. In DNA, the CDR3 is TGTGCCACCAGCAGCCAAGAGTACGATCAGCCCCAGCATTTT.

V gene TRBV14 combines with J gene TRBJ2-5; D may be TRBD2 (6 bases). The CDR3 is 15 amino acids. Per the germline V gene, CDR1 is SGHDN and CDR2 is FVKESK. V gave up 8 bases and J gave up 5 bases, with 21 bases separating them. CDR3 sequence: CASSPGGTPGETQYF. The CDR3 bases are TGTGCCAGCTCACCGGGCGGGACCCCCGGTGAGACCCAGTACTTC.

Turning to this clonotype: A much larger clone lies a single base off, so this may be a read error. V is TRBV7-3 and J is TRBJ2-5; D may be TRBD1 (5 bases). The CDR3 is 13 amino acids. Germline V gene sequence: CDR1 SGHTA, CDR2 FQGTGA. V was cut by 3 bases and J by 6 bases, with 11 bases left in between. The CDR3 region is CASSLQGSKTQYF. In DNA, the CDR3 is TGTGCCAGCAGCTTGCAGGGATCAAAGACCCAGTACTTC.

The gene calls are TRBV24-1 and TRBJ1-2; TRBD1 is a possible D gene (6 bases). V was clipped by 9 bases and J by 8 bases, with 27 bases between them. In germline, CDR1 is KGHDR, CDR2 SFDVKD. The CDR3 is made up of 16 amino acids. Here the CDR3 reads CATSPKGQGRLSGYTF. In DNA form, the CDR3 reads TGTGCCACCTCCCCCAAAGGCCAGGGGAGGTTGAGCGGCTACACCTTC.

The rearrangement links TRBV24-1 to TRBJ2-5; D ambiguous. This CDR3 comprises 12 residues. Germline V gene data show CDR1 as KGHDR and CDR2 as SFDVKD. Trimming took off 3 bases at V and 9 bases at J, with 10 bases between the two ends. The CDR3, as DNA: TGTGCCACCAGTGATGGGTTTGGGGCCCAGTACTTC. Residues: CATSDGFGAQYF.

The chain links TRBV5-1 to TRBJ1-6; no definite D call. V lost 5 bases, J lost 7 bases, and 16 bases lay in between. CDR1 SGHRS and CDR2 YFSETQ come from the germline V gene. The CDR3 loop spans 15 amino acids. The CDR3 DNA follows: TGCGCCAGCAGACAAACGGAGGGCCGGAATTCACCCCTCCACTTT. Translating gives CASRQTEGRNSPLHF.

The chain employs TRBV2 and TRBJ2-7; tentative D call: TRBD2 (5 bases). V dropped 8 bases and J dropped 3 bases, with 14 bases sitting between them. Germline loops: CDR1 SNHLY, CDR2 FYNNEI. The CDR3 has 13 residues. As DNA, the CDR3 is TGTGCCAGCTTGGGAACGGGGAACTACGAGCAGTACTTC. Translating it yields CASLGTGNYEQYF.